Below, 3 T cell receptor beta chains from the same sample are listed, as sequenced in a study of control samples from healthy donors and cancer patients. Assay used: immunoSEQ multiplex PCR; TCRdb lists only in-frame clones, some missing. This sample has approximately 90,000 clones, with around nine tenths found just once. The sample comprised blood. The receptors originated from a man aged 25-45 years in good health.

This clone was detected ten times or more. This chain connects TRBV18 to TRBJ1-1, with a weak D call TRBD1 (5 bases). The length of the CDR3 is 15 residues. The germline V gene has CDR1 KGHSH and CDR2 LQKENI. V dropped 3 bases and J dropped 1 base, with 12 bases sitting between them. CDR3 sequence (DNA): TGTGCCAGCTCACCGGGACTTCTGGCGAACACTGAAGCTTTCTTT. Its translation is CASSPGLLANTEAFF.

The chain links TRBV2 to TRBJ1-2; perhaps TRBD1 as D (6 bases). Per germline, CDR1 SNHLY and CDR2 FYNNEI. There are 12 residues in the CDR3. Between the trimmed V and J ends, which lost 6 bases and 6 bases, there was a span of 11 bases. The CDR3 DNA follows: TGTGCCAGCAGACAAGGGGGGAATGGCTACACCTTC. Protein sequence: CASRQGGNGYTF.

This chain uses TRBV27 with TRBJ2-1, with D unresolved. The V end lost 8 bases, the J end lost 4 bases, and 12 bases lay between the germline ends. The length of the CDR3 is 13 residues. Germline values: CDR1 MNHEY, CDR2 SMNVEV (reference sequence). CDR3 protein: CASGEPMYNEQFF. The CDR3 DNA is TGTGCCAGCGGGGAACCCATGTACAATGAGCAGTTCTTC.